These 26 T cell receptor beta chains were sequenced from one sample in a study of blood T cell repertoires in COVID-19. The assay was immunoSEQ multiplex PCR, and TCRdb's table has in-frame clones only and misses some. The sample lists 200,000 or so clones, 80% to 90% occurring once. The specimen was PBMCs or T cells enriched from blood (not recorded which). The receptors shown here come from a woman between 40 and 55 years old with acute COVID-19.

The chain uses TRBV30 and TRBJ1-2; 7 bases line up with TRBD1. The CDR3 is 14 residues long. After removal of 3 bases from V and 6 bases from J, the junction contained 10 bases not matched to a gene. CDR1 GTSNPN and CDR2 SVGIG come from the germline V gene (reference sequence). This CDR3 is CAWRGTGTVHGYTF. Written as DNA, the CDR3 is TGTGCCTGGAGAGGTACCGGGACAGTACATGGCTACACCTTC.

CDR3 coding DNA: TGTGCCAGCAGTGAGCTCCGGACAGGGGGCTTAGAGACCCAGTACTTC. It codes for CASSELRTGGLETQYF. The chain uses TRBV25-1 and TRBJ2-5; 11 nucleotides match TRBD1. Trimming took 3 bases from V and 4 from J; bases not matched to a gene: 7. The CDR3 runs 16 residues. The V gene's germline CDR1 is MGHDK and CDR2 SYGVNS.

The rearrangement links TRBV5-6 to TRBJ2-1; possibly TRBD2 for D (6 bases). Per germline, CDR1 SGHDT and CDR2 YYEEEE. V lost 0 bases to trimming and J lost 5 bases, with 12 bases between them. The CDR3 consists of 15 residues. The CDR3 region is CASSLVGGSHNEQFF. Here the CDR3 DNA reads TGTGCCAGCAGCTTGGTTGGGGGGTCCCACAATGAGCAGTTCTTC.

This clone was recorded a few times. The chain has TRBV7-3 and TRBJ2-2; D unresolved. Germline V gives CDR1 SGHTA, CDR2 FQGTGA. The CDR3 runs to 13 residues. V was pared by 4 bases and J by 4 bases, with 7 bases between. CDR3 amino acids: CASSSSSTGELFF. CDR3 nucleotide sequence: TGTGCCAGCAGCTCCTCTAGCACCGGGGAGCTGTTTTTT.

The chain links TRBV4-1 to TRBJ2-2; 15 bases agree with TRBD2. There are 19 residues in the CDR3. From germline, CDR1 is MGHRA and CDR2 YSYEKL. The J segment lost 4 bases and the V segment lost 0 bases, leaving 6 bases of the junction unmatched. The CDR3 sequence is CASSQDRTSGRVTTGELFF. CDR3 nucleotides: TGCGCCAGCAGCCAAGATAGGACTAGCGGGAGGGTCACCACCGGGGAGCTGTTTTTT.

With regard to this clone: Sequence at one end of the junction differs from germline and may be a read error. This chain uses TRBV2 with TRBJ2-7; D not certain. The CDR3 spans 13 residues. Germline-derived CDR1 and CDR2 are SNHLY and FYNNEI. CDR3 sequence: CASSERTPYGQYF. The CDR3, as DNA: TGTGCCAGCAGTGAACGTACGCCCTACGGGCAGTACTTC.

V usage is TRBV2 and J usage is TRBJ1-2; D is perhaps TRBD1 (6 bases). The CDR3 consists of 14 residues. CDR1 SNHLY and CDR2 FYNNEI come from the germline V gene. V lost 4 bases and J lost 2, with 11 bases in between. This chain's CDR3 is CASSVRTANYGYTF. CDR3 coding DNA: TGTGCCAGCAGTGTAAGGACAGCGAACTATGGCTACACCTTC.

This clone was observed once. The V call is TRBV5-1, the J call TRBJ1-5, with D uncertain. Germline CDR1 and CDR2: SGHRS and YFSETQ. This CDR3 is 13 amino acids long. Trimming cost V 2 bases and J 2 bases, with 5 bases left between them. The CDR3 reads CASSFQGNQPQHF. The CDR3 coding sequence is TGCGCCAGCAGCTTCCAGGGCAATCAGCCCCAGCATTTT. The full variable domain, in which reference TRBV5-1 and TRBJ1-5 provide the parts outside the CDR3, is KAGVTQTPRYLIKTRGQQVTLSCSPISGHRSVSWYQQTPGQGLQFLFEYFSETQRNKGNFPGRFSGRQFSNSRSEMNVSTLELGDSALYLCASSFQGNQPQHFGDGTRLSIL.

The CDR3 bases are TGTGCCAGCGGCTCCTCTGACGGGGTGATTGACACCTTC. Residues: CASGSSDGVIDTF. V gene TRBV3-1 (or the pseudogene TRBV3-2) combines with J gene TRBJ1-2; no reliable D call. The length of the CDR3 is 13 residues. CDR1 LGHDT and CDR2 YNNKEL come from the germline V gene (reference sequence). With 8 bases removed from V and 12 bases from J, the gap between germline ends came to 22 bases.

This clone has a handful of counts. V and J are TRBV7-9 and TRBJ2-7, with 9 nucleotides matching TRBD1. J gave up 10 bases and V 6 bases, and 10 bases lay outside the gene matches. Germline V lookup: CDR1 SEHNR, CDR2 FQNEAQ (reference sequence). The length of the CDR3 is 13 residues. CDR3 DNA sequence: TGTGCCAGCAGTCACGACCGGGACAGGGTACAGTACTTC. Translating it yields CASSHDRDRVQYF.

This chain connects TRBV9 to TRBJ2-3; 9 bases align to TRBD2. The germline V gene encodes CDR1 SGDLS and CDR2 YYNGEE. The CDR3 is made up of 16 amino acids. J was trimmed by 3 bases and V by 0 bases; bases with no gene match: 5. This CDR3 is CASSVEGLASTDTQYF. CDR3 coding DNA: TGTGCCAGCAGCGTAGAAGGACTAGCGAGTACAGATACGCAGTATTTT. The entire variable domain, with the rest obtained from reference TRBV9 and TRBJ2-3, is as follows: DSGVTQTPKHLITATGQRVTLRCSPRSGDLSVYWYQQSLDQGLQFLIQYYNGEERAKGNILERFSAQQFPDLHSELNLSSLELGDSALYFCASSVEGLASTDTQYFGPGTRLTVL.

The chain employs TRBV10-3 and TRBJ2-2; 11 positions match TRBD2. The CDR3 covers 13 residues. Germline CDR1 and CDR2: ENHRY and SYGVKD. Losses at the gene ends were 10 bases for V and 5 bases for J; bases not matched to a gene: 3. Here the CDR3 reads CATLAGGTGELFF. In DNA form, the CDR3 reads TGTGCCACTTTAGCGGGAGGGACCGGGGAGCTGTTTTTT.

The chain has TRBV5-1 and TRBJ2-5; 9 bases match TRBD2. Germline loops: CDR1 SGHRS, CDR2 YFSETQ. This CDR3 comprises 16 residues. V was pared by 3 bases and J by 5 bases, with 11 bases of the junction left unmatched. The CDR3 is CASSSAGTSTSETQYF. The CDR3 bases are TGCGCCAGCAGCTCGGCCGGGACTAGCACTTCGGAGACCCAGTACTTC.

The chain employs TRBV6-5 and TRBJ2-2; 10 positions agree with TRBD1. The CDR3 totals 15 residues. The germline CDR1 and CDR2 sequences are MNHEY and SVGAGI. With V trimmed by 9 bases and J by 5 bases, 9 bases remained unmatched. CDR3 in DNA: TGTGCCAGTAGCAGGGGGACAGGGGTAACCGGGGAGCTGTTTTTT. Translating gives CASSRGTGVTGELFF.

J is TRBJ2-1 and V is TRBV19; 7 bases line up with TRBD2. V dropped 1 base and J dropped 3; count of bases not matched to a gene: 3. CDR1 and CDR2 (germline): LNHDA, SQIVND (reference sequence). The CDR3 spans 15 residues. Here the CDR3 reads CASSIGAGIYNEQFF. CDR3 DNA sequence: TGTGCCAGTAGTATAGGAGCGGGAATCTACAATGAGCAGTTCTTC.

The chain couples TRBV7-9 to TRBJ1-2; D call uncertain. Deletions cut 2 bases from V and 6 bases from J, with 7 bases between. The CDR3 contains 12 residues. Germline V gene lookup returns CDR1 SEHNR and CDR2 FQNEAQ (reference sequence). The CDR3 loop reads CASSLSSDGYTF. Here the CDR3 DNA reads TGTGCCAGCAGCTTAAGTTCGGATGGCTACACCTTC. The full variable domain, with the rest looked up from reference TRBV7-9 and TRBJ1-2, is DTGVSQNPRHKITKRGQNVTFRCDPISEHNRLYWYRQTLGQGPEFLTYFQNEAQLEKSRLLSDRFSAERPKGSFSTLEIQRTEQGDSAMYLCASSLSSDGYTFGSGTRLTVV.

The rearrangement links TRBV7-2 to TRBJ2-7; 9 positions match TRBD2. V was pared by 5 bases and J by 2 bases, with 10 bases of the junction left unmatched. CDR1 is SGHTA, CDR2 FQGNSA, per germline. The CDR3 sequence is 16 residues long. This chain's CDR3 is CASSLLLLAGPYEQYF. CDR3 in DNA: TGTGCCAGCAGCCTCCTTTTGCTAGCGGGACCCTACGAGCAGTACTTC. The full variable domain, completed using reference TRBV7-2 and TRBJ2-7, is GAGVSQSPSNKVTEKGKDVELRCDPISGHTALYWYRQSLGQGLEFLIYFQGNSAPDKSGLPSDRFSAERTGGSVSTLTIQRTQQEDSAVYLCASSLLLLAGPYEQYFGPGTRLTVT.

The table lists this clone with a count of one. CDR3 sequence reads: CASSFRQGGFYNEQFF. The DNA for the CDR3 is TGTGCCAGCAGCTTCAGGCAGGGGGGATTTTACAATGAGCAGTTCTTC. The chain has TRBV13 and TRBJ2-1, with D tentatively TRBD1 (7 bases). Looked up from germline, CDR1 is PRHDT and CDR2 is FYEKMQ (reference sequence). CDR3 size: 16 residues. V was pared by 3 bases and J by 4 bases, with 16 bases between.

There are a few counts of this clone. The chain recombines TRBV10-2 with TRBJ2-1; 8 bases match TRBD2. Germline values: CDR1 WSHSY, CDR2 SAAADI. Trimming took 4 bases from V and 9 from J; bases not matched to a gene: 8. The CDR3 contains 14 residues. This CDR3 is CASSGSSGYGEQFF. CDR3 sequence (DNA): TGCGCCAGCAGTGGGTCTAGCGGGTATGGTGAGCAGTTCTTC.

The V call is TRBV7-9, the J call TRBJ1-3, with 10 bases fitting TRBD1. CDR1 and CDR2 (germline): SEHNR, FQNEAQ (reference sequence). There are 14 residues in the CDR3. V shed 5 bases, J shed 11 bases, and the junction held 9 bases outside the gene matches. The CDR3 coding sequence is TGTGCCAGCAGCCCAGGGACAGGGGAGTTCGCCATATATTTT. Encoded protein: CASSPGTGEFAIYF.

J is TRBJ1-5 and V is TRBV2, with D possibly TRBD1 on 6 matching bases. V gave up 7 bases and J gave up 10 bases, with 17 bases separating them. Per germline, CDR1 SNHLY and CDR2 FYNNEI. CDR3 length equals 13 residues. The CDR3 DNA sequence: TGTGCCAGCAATGCGGACAGTCGCGATCCCCAGCATTTT. Translating it yields CASNADSRDPQHF. The whole variable domain, filled in from reference TRBV2 and TRBJ1-5, reads EPEVTQTPSHQVTQMGQEVILRCVPISNHLYFYWYRQILGQKVEFLVSFYNNEISEKSEIFDDQFSVERPDGSNFTLKIRSTKLEDSAMYFCASNADSRDPQHFGDGTRLSIL.

The genes are TRBV2 and TRBJ2-2; tentative D call: TRBD1 (6 bases). The CDR3 is 13 residues long. V shed 9 bases and J shed 7 bases, with 15 bases lying between them. Germline assignment: CDR1 SNHLY and CDR2 FYNNEI. CDR3 bases: TGTGCCAGTCAATCGACAGGTGGCGGGGAGCTGTTTTTT. Protein: CASQSTGGGELFF. Full variable domain (missing parts from reference TRBV2 and TRBJ2-2): EPEVTQTPSHQVTQMGQEVILRCVPISNHLYFYWYRQILGQKVEFLVSFYNNEISEKSEIFDDQFSVERPDGSNFTLKIRSTKLEDSAMYFCASQSTGGGELFFGEGSRLTVL.

The rearrangement uses TRBV25-1 and TRBJ2-1, with 8 bases that match TRBD2. Germline V gene data show CDR1 as MGHDK and CDR2 as SYGVNS. The CDR3 length is 16 residues. Trimming at V came to 5 bases and at J to 1 base, leaving 7 bases not matched to a gene. The CDR3 is CASSSVAGGSYNEQFF. The CDR3 DNA is TGTGCCAGCAGTTCAGTTGCGGGAGGTTCCTACAATGAGCAGTTCTTC. Together with reference TRBV25-1 and TRBJ2-1, the CDR3 gives the full variable domain: EADIYQTPRYLVIGTGKKITLECSQTMGHDKMYWYQQDPGMELHLIHYSYGVNSTEKGDLSSESTVSRIRTEHFPLTLESARPSHTSQYLCASSSVAGGSYNEQFFGPGTRLTVL.

The chain recombines TRBV6-1 with TRBJ1-2; the D gene is possibly TRBD1 (6 bases). V shed 2 bases and J shed 3 bases, with 13 bases lying between them. Germline V gives CDR1 MNHNS, CDR2 SASEGT. This CDR3 has 15 residues. The CDR3 DNA reads as TGTGCCAGCAGTGAATCGAAGGGACACCACTATGGCTACACCTTC. This sequence encodes CASSESKGHHYGYTF.

This clone was counted a single time. The chain recombines TRBV7-9 with TRBJ1-1, with D perhaps matching TRBD1 (5 bases). Germline CDR1 and CDR2: SEHNR and FQNEAQ (reference sequence). The V end was cut by 4 bases, the J end by 4 bases, with 13 bases between. The CDR3 covers 14 residues. This CDR3 reads CASSSTQGSTEAFF. CDR3 DNA: TGTGCCAGCAGCTCAACCCAGGGTAGCACTGAAGCTTTCTTT.

The genes are TRBV14 and TRBJ2-5; 7 nucleotides align to TRBD1. The CDR3 spans 15 residues. V lost 5 bases to trimming and J lost 5 bases; unmatched junction nucleotides: 11. Looked up from germline, CDR1 is SGHDN and CDR2 is FVKESK. The CDR3 DNA follows: TGTGCCAGCAGCACACAGGGGACCCTAAGGGAGACCCAGTACTTC. Protein product: CASSTQGTLRETQYF. Full variable domain (outside the CDR3, taken from reference TRBV14 and TRBJ2-5): EAGVTQFPSHSVIEKGQTVTLRCDPISGHDNLYWYRRVMGKEIKFLLHFVKESKQDESGMPNNRFLAERTGGTYSTLKVQPAELEDSGVYFCASSTQGTLRETQYFGPGTRLLVL.